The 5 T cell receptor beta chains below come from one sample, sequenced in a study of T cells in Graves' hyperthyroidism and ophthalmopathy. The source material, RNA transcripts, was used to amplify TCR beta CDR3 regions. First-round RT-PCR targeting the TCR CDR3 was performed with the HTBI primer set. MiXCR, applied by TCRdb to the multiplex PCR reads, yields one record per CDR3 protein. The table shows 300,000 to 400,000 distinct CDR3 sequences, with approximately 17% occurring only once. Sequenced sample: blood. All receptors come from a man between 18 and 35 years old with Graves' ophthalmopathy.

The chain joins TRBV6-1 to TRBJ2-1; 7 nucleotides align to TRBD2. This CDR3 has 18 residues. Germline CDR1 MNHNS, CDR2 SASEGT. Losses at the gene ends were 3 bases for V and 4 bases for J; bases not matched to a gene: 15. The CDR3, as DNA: TGTGCCAGCAGTGATTACCGAGTGGAAATAGCGGGTTACAATGAGCAGTTCTTC. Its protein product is CASSDYRVEIAGYNEQFF.

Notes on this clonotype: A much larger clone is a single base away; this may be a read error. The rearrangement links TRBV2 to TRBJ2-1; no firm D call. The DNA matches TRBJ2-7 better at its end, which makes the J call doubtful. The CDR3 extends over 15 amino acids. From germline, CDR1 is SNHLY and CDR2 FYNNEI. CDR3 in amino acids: CASRLRDESYNEQYF. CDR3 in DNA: TGTGCCAGCAGACTACGAGACGAAAGCTACAATGAGCAGTACTTC.

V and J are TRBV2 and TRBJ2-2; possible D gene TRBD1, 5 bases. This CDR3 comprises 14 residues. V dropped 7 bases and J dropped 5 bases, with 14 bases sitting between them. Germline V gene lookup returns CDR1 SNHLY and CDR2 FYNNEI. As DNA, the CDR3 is TGTGCCAGCAAGGGGCAATCGGAGACCGGGGAGCTGTTTTTT. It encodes CASKGQSETGELFF.

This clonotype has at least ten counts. The DNA of the CDR3 is TGTGCCAGCAGTTTAGTGATGGGGCAGGGATCATATGGCTACACCTTC. Its protein product is CASSLVMGQGSYGYTF. This sequence joins TRBV12-3 or TRBV12-4 and TRBJ1-2; tentatively, D is TRBD1 (5 bases). The CDR3 loop spans 16 amino acids. V was clipped by 1 base and J by 5 bases, with 17 bases between them.

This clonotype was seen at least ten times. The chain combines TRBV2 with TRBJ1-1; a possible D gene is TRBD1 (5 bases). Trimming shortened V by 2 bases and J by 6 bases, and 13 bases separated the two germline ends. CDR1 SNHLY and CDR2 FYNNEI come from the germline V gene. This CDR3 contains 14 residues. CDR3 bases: TGTGCCAGCAGTGAAAATGGGGCGCAGGCTGAAGCTTTCTTT. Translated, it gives CASSENGAQAEAFF.